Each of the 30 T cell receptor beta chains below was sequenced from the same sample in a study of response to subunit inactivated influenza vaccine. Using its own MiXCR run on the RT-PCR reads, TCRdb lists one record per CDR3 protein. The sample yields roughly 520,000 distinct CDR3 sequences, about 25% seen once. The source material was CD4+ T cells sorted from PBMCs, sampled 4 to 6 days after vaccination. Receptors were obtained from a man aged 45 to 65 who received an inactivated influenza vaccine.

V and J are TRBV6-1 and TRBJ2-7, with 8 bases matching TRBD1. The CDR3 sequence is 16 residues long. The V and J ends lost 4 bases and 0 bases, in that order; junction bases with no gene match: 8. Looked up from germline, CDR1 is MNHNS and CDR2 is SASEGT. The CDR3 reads CASSANRGISSYEQYF. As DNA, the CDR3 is TGTGCCAGCAGTGCGAACAGGGGGATTTCCTCCTACGAGCAGTACTTC.

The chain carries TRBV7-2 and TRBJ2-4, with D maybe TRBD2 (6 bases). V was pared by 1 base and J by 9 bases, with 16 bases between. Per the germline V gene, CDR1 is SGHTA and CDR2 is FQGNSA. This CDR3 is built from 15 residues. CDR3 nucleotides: TGTGCCAGCAGCTTAGGGTCGGGAGCGATGGGCATTCAGTACTTC. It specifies CASSLGSGAMGIQYF.

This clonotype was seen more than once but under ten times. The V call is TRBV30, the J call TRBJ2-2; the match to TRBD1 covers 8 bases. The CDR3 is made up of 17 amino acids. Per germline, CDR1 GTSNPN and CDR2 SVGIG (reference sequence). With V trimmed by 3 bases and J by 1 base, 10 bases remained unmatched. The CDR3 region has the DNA TGTGCCTGGAGAAGGACAGGGTCCTCCCGGAACACCGGGGAGCTGTTTTTT. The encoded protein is CAWRRTGSSRNTGELFF. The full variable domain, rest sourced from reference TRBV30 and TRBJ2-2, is SQTIHQWPATLVQPVGSPLSLECTVEGTSNPNLYWYRQAAGRGLQLLFYSVGIGQISSEVPQNLSASRPQDRQFILSSKKLLLSDSGFYLCAWRRTGSSRNTGELFFGEGSRLTVL.

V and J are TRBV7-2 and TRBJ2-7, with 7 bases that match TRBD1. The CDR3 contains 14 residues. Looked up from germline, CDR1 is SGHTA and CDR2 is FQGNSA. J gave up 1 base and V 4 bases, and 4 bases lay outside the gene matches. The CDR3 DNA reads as TGTGCCAGCAGCTGGACAGGCAGATCCTACGAGCAGTACTTC. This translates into CASSWTGRSYEQYF.

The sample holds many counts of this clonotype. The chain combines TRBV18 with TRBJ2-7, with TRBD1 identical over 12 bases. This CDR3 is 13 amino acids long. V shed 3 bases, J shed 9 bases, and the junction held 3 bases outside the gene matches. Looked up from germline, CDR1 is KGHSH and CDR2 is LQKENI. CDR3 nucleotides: TGTGCCAGCTCACCCGGGACAGGGGGCTGGCAGTACTTC. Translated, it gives CASSPGTGGWQYF.

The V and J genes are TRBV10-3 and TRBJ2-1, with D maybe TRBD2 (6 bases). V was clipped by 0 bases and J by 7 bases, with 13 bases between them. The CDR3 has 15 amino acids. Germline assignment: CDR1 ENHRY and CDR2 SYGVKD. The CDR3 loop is CAISESILASNEQFF. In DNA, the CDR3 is TGTGCCATCAGTGAGTCGATACTAGCTTCGAATGAGCAGTTCTTC.

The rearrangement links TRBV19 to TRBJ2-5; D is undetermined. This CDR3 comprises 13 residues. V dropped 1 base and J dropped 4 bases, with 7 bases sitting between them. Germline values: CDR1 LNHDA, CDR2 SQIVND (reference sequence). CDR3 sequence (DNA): TGTGCCAGTAGTATAGGTTCTGGAGAGACCCAGTACTTC. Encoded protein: CASSIGSGETQYF.

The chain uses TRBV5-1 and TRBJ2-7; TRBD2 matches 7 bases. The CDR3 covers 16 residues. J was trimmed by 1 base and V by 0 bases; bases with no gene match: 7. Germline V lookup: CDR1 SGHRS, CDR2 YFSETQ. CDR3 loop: CASSLGGGLASYEQYF. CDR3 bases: TGCGCCAGCAGCTTGGGGGGGGGATTAGCTTCCTACGAGCAGTACTTC.

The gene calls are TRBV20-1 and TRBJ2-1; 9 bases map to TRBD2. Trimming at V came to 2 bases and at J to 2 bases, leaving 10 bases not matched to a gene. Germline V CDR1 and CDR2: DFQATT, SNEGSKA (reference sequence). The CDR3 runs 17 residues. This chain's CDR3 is CSARSAGGLRAYNEQFF. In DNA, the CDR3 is TGCAGTGCTAGATCAGCGGGGGGTCTCCGAGCCTACAATGAGCAGTTCTTC.

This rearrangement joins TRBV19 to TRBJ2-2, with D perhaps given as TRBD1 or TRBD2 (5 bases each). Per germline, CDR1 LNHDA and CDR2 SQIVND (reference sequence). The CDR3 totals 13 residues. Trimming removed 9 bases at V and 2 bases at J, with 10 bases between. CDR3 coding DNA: TGTGCCAGCGGGGCCAAAAACACCGGGGAGCTGTTTTTT. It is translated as CASGAKNTGELFF.

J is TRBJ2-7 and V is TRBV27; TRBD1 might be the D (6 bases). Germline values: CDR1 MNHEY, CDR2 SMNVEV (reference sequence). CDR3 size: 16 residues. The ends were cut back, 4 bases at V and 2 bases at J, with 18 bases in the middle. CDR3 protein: CASSSSYRDKTYEQYF. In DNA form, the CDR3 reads TGTGCCAGCAGTTCGTCCTACCGGGACAAGACCTACGAGCAGTACTTC.

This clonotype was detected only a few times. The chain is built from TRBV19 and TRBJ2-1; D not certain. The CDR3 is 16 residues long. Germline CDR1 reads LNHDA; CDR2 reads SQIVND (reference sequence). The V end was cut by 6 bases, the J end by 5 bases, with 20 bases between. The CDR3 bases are TGTGCCAGTAGCCCTTTACGTGCCCCGTCCCACAATGAGCAGTTCTTC. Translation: CASSPLRAPSHNEQFF.

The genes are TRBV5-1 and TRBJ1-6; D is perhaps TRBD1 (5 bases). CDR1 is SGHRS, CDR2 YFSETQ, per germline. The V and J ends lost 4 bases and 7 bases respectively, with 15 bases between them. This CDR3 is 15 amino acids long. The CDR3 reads CASSADRGGNSPLHF. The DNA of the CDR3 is TGCGCCAGCAGCGCGGATAGGGGTGGCAATTCACCCCTCCACTTT.

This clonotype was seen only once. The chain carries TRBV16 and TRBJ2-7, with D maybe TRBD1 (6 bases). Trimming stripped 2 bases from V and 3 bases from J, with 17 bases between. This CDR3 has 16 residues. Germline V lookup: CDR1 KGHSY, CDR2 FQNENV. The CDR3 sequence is CASSQGLMGRGYEQYF. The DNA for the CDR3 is TGTGCCAGCAGCCAAGGCTTAATGGGCAGGGGCTACGAGCAGTACTTC.

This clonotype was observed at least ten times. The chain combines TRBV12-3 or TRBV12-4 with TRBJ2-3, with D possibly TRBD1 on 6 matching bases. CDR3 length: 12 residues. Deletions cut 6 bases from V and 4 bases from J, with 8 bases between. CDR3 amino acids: CASRQGADTQYF. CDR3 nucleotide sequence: TGTGCCAGCAGACAGGGAGCAGATACGCAGTATTTT.

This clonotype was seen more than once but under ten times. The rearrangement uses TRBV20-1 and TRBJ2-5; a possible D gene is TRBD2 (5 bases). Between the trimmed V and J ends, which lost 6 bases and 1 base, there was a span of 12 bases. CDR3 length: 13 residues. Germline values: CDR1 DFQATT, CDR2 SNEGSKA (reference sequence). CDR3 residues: CSAEERSQETQYF. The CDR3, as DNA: TGCAGTGCGGAGGAGAGGTCCCAAGAGACCCAGTACTTC.

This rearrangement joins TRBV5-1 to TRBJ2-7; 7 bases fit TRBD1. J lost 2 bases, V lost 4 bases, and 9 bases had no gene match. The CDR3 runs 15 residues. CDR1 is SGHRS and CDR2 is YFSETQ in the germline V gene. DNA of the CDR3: TGCGCCAGCAGCCTCCCGACAGGGATAACCTACGAGCAGTACTTC. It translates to CASSLPTGITYEQYF.

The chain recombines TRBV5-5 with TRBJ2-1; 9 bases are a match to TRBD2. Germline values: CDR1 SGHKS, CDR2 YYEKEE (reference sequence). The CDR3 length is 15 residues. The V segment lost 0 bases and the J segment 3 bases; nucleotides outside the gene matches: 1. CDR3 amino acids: CASSLGTSVYNEQFF. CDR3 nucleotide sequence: TGTGCCAGCAGCTTGGGGACTAGCGTCTACAATGAGCAGTTCTTC.

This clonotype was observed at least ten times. CDR3: CASSLALGAYEQYF. The CDR3 DNA is TGCGCCAGCAGCTTGGCCTTGGGAGCCTACGAGCAGTACTTC. The rearrangement joins TRBV5-1 to TRBJ2-7; a possible D gene is TRBD2 (5 bases). This CDR3 has 14 amino acids. Germline CDR1 is SGHRS and CDR2 is YFSETQ. Trimming removed 0 bases from V and 2 bases from J, with 9 bases in between.

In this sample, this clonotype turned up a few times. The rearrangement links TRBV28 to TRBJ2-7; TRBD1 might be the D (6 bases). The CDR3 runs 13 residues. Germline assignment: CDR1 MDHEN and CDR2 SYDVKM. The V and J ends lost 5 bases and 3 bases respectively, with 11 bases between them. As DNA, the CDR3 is TGTGCCAGCAGTCTCCGGACAGTCTACGAGCAGTACTTC. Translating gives CASSLRTVYEQYF.

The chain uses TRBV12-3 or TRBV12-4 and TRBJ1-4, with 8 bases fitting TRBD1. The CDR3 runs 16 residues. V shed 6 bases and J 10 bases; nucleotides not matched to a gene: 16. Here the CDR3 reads CASSLPQGAGIGKLFF. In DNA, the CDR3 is TGTGCCAGCAGCCTACCGCAGGGGGCAGGAATCGGAAAACTGTTTTTT.

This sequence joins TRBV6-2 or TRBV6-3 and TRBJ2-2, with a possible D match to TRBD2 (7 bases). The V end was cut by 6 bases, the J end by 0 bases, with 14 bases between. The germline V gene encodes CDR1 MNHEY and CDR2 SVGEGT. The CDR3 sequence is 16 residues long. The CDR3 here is CASRMGGAANTGELFF. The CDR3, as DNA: TGTGCCAGCAGGATGGGGGGGGCAGCGAACACCGGGGAGCTGTTTTTT.

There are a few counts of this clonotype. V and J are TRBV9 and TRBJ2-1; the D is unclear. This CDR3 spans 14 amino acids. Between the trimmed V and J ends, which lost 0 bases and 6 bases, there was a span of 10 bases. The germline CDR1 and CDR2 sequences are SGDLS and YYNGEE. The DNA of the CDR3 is TGTGCCAGCAGCGTAGGTGGGCTGATCAATGAGCAGTTCTTC. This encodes CASSVGGLINEQFF.

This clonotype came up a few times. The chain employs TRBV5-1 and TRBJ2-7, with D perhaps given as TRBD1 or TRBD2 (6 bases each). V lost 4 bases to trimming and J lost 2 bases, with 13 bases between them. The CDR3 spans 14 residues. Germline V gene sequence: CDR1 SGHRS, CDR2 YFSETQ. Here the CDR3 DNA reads TGCGCCAGCAGCCCTAAGGGGGGCACCTACGAGCAGTACTTC. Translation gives CASSPKGGTYEQYF. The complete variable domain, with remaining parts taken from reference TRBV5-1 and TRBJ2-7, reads KAGVTQTPRYLIKTRGQQVTLSCSPISGHRSVSWYQQTPGQGLQFLFEYFSETQRNKGNFPGRFSGRQFSNSRSEMNVSTLELGDSALYLCASSPKGGTYEQYFGPGTRLTVT.

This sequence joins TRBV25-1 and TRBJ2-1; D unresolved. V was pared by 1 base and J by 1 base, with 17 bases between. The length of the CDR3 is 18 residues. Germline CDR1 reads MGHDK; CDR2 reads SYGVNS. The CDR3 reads CASSELGSGRFSYNEQFF. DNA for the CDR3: TGTGCCAGCAGTGAATTGGGCTCCGGCAGATTTTCCTACAATGAGCAGTTCTTC.

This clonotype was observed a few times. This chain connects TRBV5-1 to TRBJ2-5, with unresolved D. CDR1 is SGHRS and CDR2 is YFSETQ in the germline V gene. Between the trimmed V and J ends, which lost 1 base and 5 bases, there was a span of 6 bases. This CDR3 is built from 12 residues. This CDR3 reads CASSLRSETQYF. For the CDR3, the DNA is TGCGCCAGCAGCTTGCGTTCGGAGACCCAGTACTTC.

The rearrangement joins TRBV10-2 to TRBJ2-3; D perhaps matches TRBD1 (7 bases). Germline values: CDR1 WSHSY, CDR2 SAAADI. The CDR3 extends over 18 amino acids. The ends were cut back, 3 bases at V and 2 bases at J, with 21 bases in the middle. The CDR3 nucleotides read TGCGCCAGCAGTGACCCCTCCAAATTCAGGGGGGCCACAGATACGCAGTATTTT. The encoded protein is CASSDPSKFRGATDTQYF.

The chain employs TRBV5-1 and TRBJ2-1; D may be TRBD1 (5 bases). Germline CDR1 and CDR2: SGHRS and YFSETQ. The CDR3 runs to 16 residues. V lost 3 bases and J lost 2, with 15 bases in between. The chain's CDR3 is CASSSARDLPYNEQFF. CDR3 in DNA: TGCGCCAGCAGCTCCGCCAGGGATCTCCCCTACAATGAGCAGTTCTTC.

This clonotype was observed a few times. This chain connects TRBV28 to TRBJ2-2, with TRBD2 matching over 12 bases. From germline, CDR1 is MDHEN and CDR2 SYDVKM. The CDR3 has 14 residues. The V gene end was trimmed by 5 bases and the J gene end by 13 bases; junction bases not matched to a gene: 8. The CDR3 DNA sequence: TGTGCCAGCAGTACAGGACTAGCGGGGAAGGGGCTGTTTTTT. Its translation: CASSTGLAGKGLFF.

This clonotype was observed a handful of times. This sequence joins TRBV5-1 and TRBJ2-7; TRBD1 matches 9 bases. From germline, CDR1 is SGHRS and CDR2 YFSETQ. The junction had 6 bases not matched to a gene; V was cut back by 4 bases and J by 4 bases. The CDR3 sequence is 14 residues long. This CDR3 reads CASSTGQGKYEQYF. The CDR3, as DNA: TGCGCCAGCAGCACCGGACAGGGGAAGTACGAGCAGTACTTC.